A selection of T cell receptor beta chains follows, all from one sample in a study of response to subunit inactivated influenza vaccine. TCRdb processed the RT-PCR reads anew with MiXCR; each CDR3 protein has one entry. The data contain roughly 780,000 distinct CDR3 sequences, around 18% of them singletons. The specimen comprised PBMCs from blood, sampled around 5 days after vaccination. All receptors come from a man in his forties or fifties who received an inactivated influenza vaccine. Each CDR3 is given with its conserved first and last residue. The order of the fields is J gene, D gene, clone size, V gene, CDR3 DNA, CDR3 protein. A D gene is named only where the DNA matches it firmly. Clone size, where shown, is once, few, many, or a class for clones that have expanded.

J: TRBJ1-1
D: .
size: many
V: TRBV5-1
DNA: TGTGCCAGCAGTCTAGGGGGGAGCACTGAAGCTTTCTTT
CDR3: CASSLGGSTEAFF

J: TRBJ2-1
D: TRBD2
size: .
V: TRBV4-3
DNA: TGCGCCAGCAGCCAAGAAACAAGCGGGAGTGGGGATGAGCAGTTCTTC
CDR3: CASSQETSGSGDEQFF

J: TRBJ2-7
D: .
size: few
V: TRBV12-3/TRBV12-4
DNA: TGTGCCAGCAGTTTGCAGGGTGTAGGCGAGCAGTACTTC
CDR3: CASSLQGVGEQYF

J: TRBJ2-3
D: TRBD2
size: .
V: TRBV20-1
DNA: TGCAGTGCCAGCCCGACTAGCGGGACCTCAGATACGCAGTATTTT
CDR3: CSASPTSGTSDTQYF

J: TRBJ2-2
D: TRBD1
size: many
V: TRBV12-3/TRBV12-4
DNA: TGTGCCAGCAGTCCGGGACAGGGAATATTTTCGGACACCGGGGAGCTGTTTTTT
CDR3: CASSPGQGIFSDTGELFF

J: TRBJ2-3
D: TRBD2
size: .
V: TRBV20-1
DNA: TGCAGTGCTAGACTCGCTAGCGGGAGGGATACGCAGTATTTT
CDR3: CSARLASGRDTQYF

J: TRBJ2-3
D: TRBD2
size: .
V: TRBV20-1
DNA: TGCAGTGCTACCGGGACTAGCGGGGGGGCCGGCACAGATACGCAGTATTTT
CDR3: CSATGTSGGAGTDTQYF

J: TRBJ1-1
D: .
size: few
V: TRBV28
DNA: TGTGCCAGCAGTGGGACGGTGAACACTGAAGCTTTCTTT
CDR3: CASSGTVNTEAFF

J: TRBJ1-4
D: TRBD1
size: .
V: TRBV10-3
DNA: TGTGCCATCTGGACAGGGGGAAATGAAAAACTGTTTTTT
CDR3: CAIWTGGNEKLFF

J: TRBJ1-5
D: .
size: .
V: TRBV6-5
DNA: TGTGCCAGCAGATACCGGGACACCGACCCCGCCCAGCATTTT
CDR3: CASRYRDTDPAQHF

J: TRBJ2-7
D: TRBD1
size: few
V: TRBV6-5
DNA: TGTGCCAGCAGTTACGGGACAGGGAATTTCTACGAGCAGTACTTC
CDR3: CASSYGTGNFYEQYF

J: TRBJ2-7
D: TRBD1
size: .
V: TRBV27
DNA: TGTGCCAGCGGTTTTACAGGGGGCGTCGACGAGCAGTACTTC
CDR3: CASGFTGGVDEQYF

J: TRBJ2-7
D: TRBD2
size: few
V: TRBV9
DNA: TGTGCCAGCAGCGTAGGACTAGCGAGATCCTACGAGCAGTACTTC
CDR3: CASSVGLARSYEQYF

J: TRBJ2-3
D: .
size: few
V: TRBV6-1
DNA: TGTGCCAGCAGCCAACACGGTGGCACAGATACGCAGTATTTT
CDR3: CASSQHGGTDTQYF

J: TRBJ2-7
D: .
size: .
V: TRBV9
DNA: TGTGCCAGCAGCGTAGAGGCGGCAGGCCCCTTTTGGGAGCAGTACTTC
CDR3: CASSVEAAGPFWEQYF

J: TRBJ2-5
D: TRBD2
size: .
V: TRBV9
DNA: TGTGCCAGCAGCGTAGGGGATAGCGGGAGCGGGGAGACCCAGTACTTC
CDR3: CASSVGDSGSGETQYF

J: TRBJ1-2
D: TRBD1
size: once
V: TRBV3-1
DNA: TGTGCCAGCAGCCAACGGGGACAGGGGAGAAACTATGGCTACACCTTC
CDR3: CASSQRGQGRNYGYTF

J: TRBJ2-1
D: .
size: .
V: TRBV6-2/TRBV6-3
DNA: TGTGCCAGCCAACGGGAGCGGTCCTACAATGAGCAGTTCTTC
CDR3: CASQRERSYNEQFF

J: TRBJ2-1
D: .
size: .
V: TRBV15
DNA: TGTGCCACCAGCAGCTCCGGATACAATGAGCAGTTCTTC
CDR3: CATSSSGYNEQFF

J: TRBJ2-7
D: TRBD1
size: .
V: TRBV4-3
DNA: TGCGCCAGCAGCGAGGGGACAGTGGAGTTCTACGAGCAGTACTTC
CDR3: CASSEGTVEFYEQYF

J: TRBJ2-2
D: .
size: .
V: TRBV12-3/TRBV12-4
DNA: TGTGCCAGCAGAGGACTCGGCACCGGGGAGCTGTTTTTT
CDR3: CASRGLGTGELFF

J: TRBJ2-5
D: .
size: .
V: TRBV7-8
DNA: TGTGCCAGCAGTCCGCGAACTAACCTCCAAGAGACCCAGTACTTC
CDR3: CASSPRTNLQETQYF

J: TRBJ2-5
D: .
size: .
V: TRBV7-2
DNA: TGTGCCAGCAGCCAGAAGGATACTACCTGGGAGACCCAGTACTTC
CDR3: CASSQKDTTWETQYF

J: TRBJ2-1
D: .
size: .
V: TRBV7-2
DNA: TGTGCCAGCAGCTTAGTGGAGGGAAACAATGAGCAGTTCTTC
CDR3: CASSLVEGNNEQFF

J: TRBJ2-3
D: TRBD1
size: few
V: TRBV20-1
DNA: TGCAGTGCTAGAGACGACAGGGGCACAGATACGCAGTATTTT
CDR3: CSARDDRGTDTQYF

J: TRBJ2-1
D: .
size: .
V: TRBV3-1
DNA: TGTGCCAGCAGCCCCTCATTTTATGAGCAGTTCTTC
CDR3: CASSPSFYEQFF

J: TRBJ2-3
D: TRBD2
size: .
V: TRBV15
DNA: TGTGCCACCGCCCGGACTAGCGGGAGCACAGATACGCAGTATTTT
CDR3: CATARTSGSTDTQYF

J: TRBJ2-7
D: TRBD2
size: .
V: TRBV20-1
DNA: TGCAGTGCACCCACTAGCGGGAGTACCCACGAGCAGTACTTC
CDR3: CSAPTSGSTHEQYF

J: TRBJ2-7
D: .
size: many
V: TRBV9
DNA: TGTGCCAGCAGCGTAGCAGGGAACTACGAGCAGTACTTC
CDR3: CASSVAGNYEQYF

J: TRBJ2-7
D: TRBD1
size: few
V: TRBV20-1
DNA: TGCAGTGCTTCTTACAACAGGGGCCGGTACGAGCAGTACTTC
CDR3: CSASYNRGRYEQYF

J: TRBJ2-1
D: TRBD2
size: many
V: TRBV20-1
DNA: TGCAGTGCTAGAGGGGGCCCTAGCGGGAGCGTCTATGAGCAGTTCTTC
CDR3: CSARGGPSGSVYEQFF

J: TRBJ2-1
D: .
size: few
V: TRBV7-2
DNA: TGTGCCAGCAGCTTAGCTAGCGGCCCTTACAATGAGCAGTTCTTC
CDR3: CASSLASGPYNEQFF

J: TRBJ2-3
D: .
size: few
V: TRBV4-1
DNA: TGCGCCAGCAGCCAAGAGAGGGACTTCCCAGATACGCAGTATTTT
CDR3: CASSQERDFPDTQYF

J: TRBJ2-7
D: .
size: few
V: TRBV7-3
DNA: TGTGCCAGCAGCTTAATGTTGCAGACGAGCTCCTACGAGCAGTACTTC
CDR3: CASSLMLQTSSYEQYF

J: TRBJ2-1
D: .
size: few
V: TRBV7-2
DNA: TGTGCCAGCAGCCCTAGTCGGAGGAATGAGCAGTTCTTC
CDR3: CASSPSRRNEQFF

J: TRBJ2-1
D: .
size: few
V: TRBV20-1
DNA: TGCAGTGCTAGAAGGGGTGGGGCCACCGGGAATGAGCAGTTCTTC
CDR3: CSARRGGATGNEQFF

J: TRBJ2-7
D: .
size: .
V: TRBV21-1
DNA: TGTGCCAGCAGCAACGGGCTCGATGGTTGCTCCTACGAGCAGTACTTC
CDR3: CASSNGLDGCSYEQYF

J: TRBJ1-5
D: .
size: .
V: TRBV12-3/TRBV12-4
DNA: TGTGCCAGCAGCCCGGGACACAGTAGCCAGCCCCAGCATTTT
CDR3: CASSPGHSSQPQHF

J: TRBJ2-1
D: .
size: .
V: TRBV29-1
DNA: TGCAGCGTTGGAACGGAATACAATGAGCAGTTCTTC
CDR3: CSVGTEYNEQFF

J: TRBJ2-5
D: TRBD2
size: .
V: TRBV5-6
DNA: TGTGCCAGCAGCTTGGGTAGCGGGAGGAACGGAGAGACCCAGTACTTC
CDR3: CASSLGSGRNGETQYF

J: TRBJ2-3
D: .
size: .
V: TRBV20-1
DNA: TGCAGTGCTAGAGGTCACACAGATACGCAGTATTTT
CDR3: CSARGHTDTQYF

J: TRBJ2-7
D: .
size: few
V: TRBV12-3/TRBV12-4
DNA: TGTGCCAGCAGACCTCTGGACAGACCGGACGAGCAGTACTTC
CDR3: CASRPLDRPDEQYF

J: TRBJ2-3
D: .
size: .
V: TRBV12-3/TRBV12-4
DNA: TGTGCCAGCAGGACCAGTGGGGGAGTAGAGCCAGATACGCAGTATTTT
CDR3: CASRTSGGVEPDTQYF

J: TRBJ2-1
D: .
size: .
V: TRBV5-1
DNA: TGCGCCAGCAGCGGCCGCAGCTCCTACAATGAGCAGTTCTTC
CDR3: CASSGRSSYNEQFF

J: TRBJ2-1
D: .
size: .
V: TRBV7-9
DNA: TGTGCCACCCCCGCGATTGAAGGTGAGCAGTTCTTC
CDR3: CATPAIEGEQFF